The 11 T cell receptor beta chains presented below share a single source sample, sequenced in a study of T-cell reconstitution after alpha-beta-depleted transplantation in children. Using unique molecular identifiers, the investigators prepared the TCRbeta library. Each CDR3 protein gets one entry after TCRdb re-called the PCR reads with MiXCR. The sample shows 700,000 to 950,000 distinct CDR3 sequences, roughly 15% of them seen only once. Here the sequenced sample was PBMCs, mostly from graft donor cells, taken 360 days after TCRalphabeta/CD19-depleted stem cell transplant. Receptors were obtained from a male patient younger than 18 who had a stem cell transplant for acute lymphoblastic leukemia, so the T cells may come from the graft donor.

J is TRBJ2-1 and V is TRBV7-8; a possible D gene is TRBD1 (6 bases). Looked up from germline, CDR1 is SGHVS and CDR2 is FQNEAQ. Trimming took 1 base from V and 0 from J, leaving 10 bases between them. This CDR3 is 16 amino acids long. The CDR3, as DNA: TGTGCCAGCAGCTTAGGGACAGTGAACTCCTACAATGAGCAGTTCTTC. Protein sequence: CASSLGTVNSYNEQFF. Complete variable domain (other parts from reference TRBV7-8 and TRBJ2-1): GAGVSQSPRYKVAKRGQDVALRCDPISGHVSLFWYQQALGQGPEFLTYFQNEAQLDKSGLPSDRFFAERPEGSVSTLKIQRTQQEDSAVYLCASSLGTVNSYNEQFFGPGTRLTVL.

This clonotype was recorded once. The chain combines TRBV4-1 with TRBJ1-3; D call uncertain. CDR1 and CDR2 from the germline V gene are MGHRA and YSYEKL. The CDR3 length is 15 residues. V lost 3 bases and J lost 4, with 13 bases in between. In DNA form, the CDR3 reads TGCGCCAGCAGCCAGAGGGTTGCGGAGGGAAACACCATATATTTT. The encoded protein is CASSQRVAEGNTIYF.

V usage is TRBV28 and J usage is TRBJ2-7; a possible D gene is TRBD1 (6 bases). The germline V and J ends were trimmed by 6 bases and 0 bases, with 15 bases remaining between them. In germline, CDR1 is MDHEN, CDR2 SYDVKM. This CDR3 is built from 15 residues. CDR3 residues: CASSHGQWSSYEQYF. Here the CDR3 DNA reads TGTGCCAGCAGCCATGGACAGTGGAGCTCCTACGAGCAGTACTTC. Variable domain in full (rest from reference TRBV28 and TRBJ2-7): DVKVTQSSRYLVKRTGEKVFLECVQDMDHENMFWYRQDPGLGLRLIYFSYDVKMKEKGDIPEGYSVSREKKERFSLILESASTNQTSMYLCASSHGQWSSYEQYFGPGTRLTVT.

This clonotype was detected many times. The rearrangement links TRBV12-3 or TRBV12-4 to TRBJ2-2, with D perhaps TRBD1 (6 bases). V was pared by 6 bases and J by 0 bases, with 11 bases between. This CDR3 is built from 15 residues. CDR3 in amino acids: CASRNRASNTGELFF. In nucleotides, the CDR3 is TGTGCCAGCAGAAACAGGGCCTCGAACACCGGGGAGCTGTTTTTT.

This clonotype showed up just a few times. The chain couples TRBV5-1 to TRBJ2-7; D is perhaps TRBD1 or TRBD2 (5 bases each). Germline-derived CDR1 and CDR2 are SGHRS and YFSETQ. Trimming took 1 base from V and 1 from J, leaving 12 bases between them. The CDR3 has 15 amino acids. The CDR3 sequence: CASSLRQGPSYEQYF. DNA for the CDR3: TGCGCCAGCAGCTTGCGGCAGGGACCTTCCTACGAGCAGTACTTC.

This clonotype has just a few counts. The chain has TRBV7-3 and TRBJ2-1; D is perhaps TRBD2 (5 bases). V lost 2 bases and J 1 base, leaving 9 bases between the germline ends. The CDR3 is 15 amino acids. Germline loops: CDR1 SGHTA, CDR2 FQGTGA. CDR3 in DNA: TGTGCCAGCAGCTTAGGGAGTTGGTCCTACAATGAGCAGTTCTTC. Residues: CASSLGSWSYNEQFF.

This clonotype turned up a few times. This rearrangement joins TRBV15 to TRBJ2-1; D gene unclear. The germline gives CDR1 LNHNV, CDR2 YYDKDF (reference sequence). The CDR3 covers 14 residues. The ends were cut back, 5 bases at V and 8 bases at J, with 16 bases in the middle. The DNA for the CDR3 is TGTGCCACCAGCGGAAGGATCGACGAGGATGAGCAGTTCTTC. It codes for CATSGRIDEDEQFF. The complete variable domain, with remaining parts taken from reference TRBV15 and TRBJ2-1, reads DAMVIQNPRYQVTQFGKPVTLSCSQTLNHNVMYWYQQKSSQAPKLLFHYYDKDFNNEADTPDNFQSRRPNTSFCFLDIRSPGLGDTAMYLCATSGRIDEDEQFFGPGTRLTVL.

The chain recombines TRBV28 with TRBJ2-2; TRBD1 matches 9 bases. CDR1 and CDR2 from the germline V gene are MDHEN and SYDVKM. This CDR3 comprises 16 residues. The J segment lost 4 bases and the V segment lost 2 bases, leaving 5 bases of the junction unmatched. The CDR3 region has the DNA TGTGCCAGCAGTTTAGGGACAGGGCCTTTCACCGGGGAGCTGTTTTTT. Translating it yields CASSLGTGPFTGELFF.

This clonotype was seen more than once but under ten times. V gene TRBV5-6 combines with J gene TRBJ2-2, with 8 bases lining up with TRBD2. CDR1 and CDR2 from the germline V gene are SGHDT and YYEEEE. V trimming: 1 base; J trimming: 2 bases; junction bases outside the gene matches: 10. The CDR3 has 18 amino acids. CDR3 bases: TGTGCCAGCAGCTTGATCATGTCCACTAGCGGTAACACCGGGGAGCTGTTTTTT. This sequence encodes CASSLIMSTSGNTGELFF.

This clonotype has just a few counts. The chain uses TRBV27 and TRBJ2-1; 10 bases fit TRBD2. V shed 6 bases, J shed 4 bases, and the junction held 6 bases outside the gene matches. CDR3 length: 15 amino acids. Germline lookup yields CDR1 MNHEY and CDR2 SMNVEV (reference sequence). Written as DNA, the CDR3 is TGTGCCAGCAGCCCACTAGCGGGACAATACAATGAGCAGTTCTTC. Translated, it gives CASSPLAGQYNEQFF.

Only a few counts were recorded for this clonotype. At one of its ends the junction is not consistent with the germline gene, which may arise from a read error. The gene calls are TRBV29-1 and TRBJ2-7, with D perhaps TRBD1 or TRBD2 (6 bases each). The CDR3 consists of 14 residues. Germline CDR1 SQVTM, CDR2 ANQGSEA. The CDR3 spells CSVEGGLKTSEQYF. In DNA, the CDR3 is TGCAGCGTCGAAGGGGGACTTAAAACGAGCGAGCAGTACTTC.